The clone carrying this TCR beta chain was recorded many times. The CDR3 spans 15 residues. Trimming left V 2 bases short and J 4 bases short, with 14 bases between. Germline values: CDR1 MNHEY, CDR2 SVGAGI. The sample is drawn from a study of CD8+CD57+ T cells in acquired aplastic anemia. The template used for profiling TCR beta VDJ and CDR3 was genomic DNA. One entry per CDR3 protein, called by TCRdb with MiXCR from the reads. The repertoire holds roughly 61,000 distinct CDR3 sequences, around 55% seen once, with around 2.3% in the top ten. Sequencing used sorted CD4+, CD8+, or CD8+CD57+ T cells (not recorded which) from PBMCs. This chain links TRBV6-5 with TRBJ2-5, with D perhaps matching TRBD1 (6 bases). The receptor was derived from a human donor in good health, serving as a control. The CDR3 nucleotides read TGTGCCAGCAGTTACCCCAGGGGAGAGGGAGAGACCCAGTACTTC. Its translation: CASSYPRGEGETQYF.